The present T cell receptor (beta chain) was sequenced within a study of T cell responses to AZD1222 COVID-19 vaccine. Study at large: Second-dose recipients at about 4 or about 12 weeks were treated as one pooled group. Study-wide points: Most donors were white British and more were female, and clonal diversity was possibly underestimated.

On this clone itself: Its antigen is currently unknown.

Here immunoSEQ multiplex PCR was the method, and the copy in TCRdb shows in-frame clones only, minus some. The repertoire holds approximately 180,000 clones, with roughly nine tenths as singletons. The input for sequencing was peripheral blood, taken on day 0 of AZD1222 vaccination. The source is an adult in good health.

CDR3 nucleotide sequence: TGTGCCTGGAGTGCTAGAGGAGCGTATAATTCACCCCTCCACTTT. Translated, it gives CAWSARGAYNSPLHF. The chain links TRBV30 to TRBJ1-6, with no clear D. The CDR3 extends over 15 amino acids. The V and J ends lost 1 base and 4 bases respectively, with 11 bases between them. Germline V lookup: CDR1 GTSNPN, CDR2 SVGIG (reference sequence).